This T cell receptor beta chain was documented in a study of shared clonotypes between healthy human individuals. Study-wide results and caveats: Non-shared clonotypes had lower generation probabilities than those shared by all four donors.

Measured with immunoSEQ multiplex PCR; TCRdb has only the in-frame clones, and not every one. The sample yields some 2,400,000 clones, more than 90% seen once. Remarks on this clone: The antigen remains unidentified. Different DNA sequences within this sample yield the same CDR3.

V gave up 0 bases and J gave up 3 bases, with 6 bases separating them. Germline CDR1 is LNHDA and CDR2 is SQIVND (reference sequence). This CDR3 is 13 amino acids long. Sequenced: naive CD4+ T cells sorted from blood. Noted subset: CD45RA+ positively selected. The rearrangement links TRBV19 to TRBJ2-7; D possibly corresponds to TRBD1 (6 bases). The receptor comes from a man between 18 and 35 years old in good health. The CDR3 sequence: CASSIDRGYEQYF. The CDR3 region has the DNA TGTGCCAGTAGTATAGACAGGGGCTACGAGCAGTACTTC.